These 32 T cell receptor beta chains originate from one sample sequenced in a study of cytomegalovirus exposure and HLA in healthy donors. This PCR relied on a set of 60 Vbeta primers and 13 Jbeta primers. This table comes from immunoSEQ multiplex PCR, and its TCRdb copy is limited to in-frame clones, with some not included. In the table there are 200,000 to 250,000 clones, 85% to 90% of which are singletons. Specimen: PBMCs. All receptors come from a human donor in good health.

V and J are TRBV2 and TRBJ2-1, with unresolved D. This CDR3 region has 11 residues. Germline values: CDR1 SNHLY, CDR2 FYNNEI. V lost 3 bases and J 12 bases, leaving 9 bases between the germline ends. The CDR3 coding sequence is TGTGCCAGCAGTGACCTGACACTGCAGTTCTTC. Translated: CASSDLTLQFF. Supplemented by reference TRBV2 and TRBJ2-1, the full variable domain reads EPEVTQTPSHQVTQMGQEVILRCVPISNHLYFYWYRQILGQKVEFLVSFYNNEISEKSEIFDDQFSVERPDGSNFTLKIRSTKLEDSAMYFCASSDLTLQFFGPGTRLTVL.

The chain employs TRBV7-2 and TRBJ2-3; D is uncertain. Germline V gene sequence: CDR1 SGHTA, CDR2 FQGNSA. This CDR3 has 15 amino acids. V dropped 5 bases and J dropped 3 bases, with 15 bases sitting between them. The CDR3 loop is CASSPFGVRTDTQYF. CDR3 nucleotides: TGTGCCAGCAGCCCTTTCGGAGTCCGGACAGATACGCAGTATTTT. Together with reference TRBV7-2 and TRBJ2-3, the CDR3 gives the full variable domain: GAGVSQSPSNKVTEKGKDVELRCDPISGHTALYWYRQSLGQGLEFLIYFQGNSAPDKSGLPSDRFSAERTGGSVSTLTIQRTQQEDSAVYLCASSPFGVRTDTQYFGPGTRLTVL.

The chain is built from TRBV2 and TRBJ2-1; D ambiguous. V shed 2 bases and J shed 9 bases, with 5 bases lying between them. This CDR3 spans 11 amino acids. The germline V gene encodes CDR1 SNHLY and CDR2 FYNNEI. CDR3 coding DNA: TGTGCCAGCAGTGAATACTCTGAGCAGTTCTTC. Encoded protein: CASSEYSEQFF. The full variable domain, rest sourced from reference TRBV2 and TRBJ2-1, is EPEVTQTPSHQVTQMGQEVILRCVPISNHLYFYWYRQILGQKVEFLVSFYNNEISEKSEIFDDQFSVERPDGSNFTLKIRSTKLEDSAMYFCASSEYSEQFFGPGTRLTVL.

V and J are TRBV21-1 and TRBJ2-7; the table's D call of TRBD2 was not tested on the DNA. TRBV21-1 is tagged as a pseudogene. The CDR3 totals 13 residues. In nucleotides, the CDR3 is TGTGCCAAAAGATTGATAGTGATTACCGCCAACGGGTTC. This gives the protein CAKRLIVITANGF.

The chain is built from TRBV7-9 and TRBJ1-1; D remains unclear. Germline V gene sequence: CDR1 SEHNR, CDR2 FQNEAQ (reference sequence). The CDR3 spans 16 residues. Trimming stripped 5 bases from V and 1 base from J, with 17 bases between. The CDR3 DNA reads as TGTGCCAGCAGCATAGGGATTGGGCCTGAGAACACTGAAGCTTTCTTT. Amino acid sequence: CASSIGIGPENTEAFF.

CDR3 region: CASRVVGPGGDYGYTF. CDR3 DNA sequence: TGTGCCAGCAGGGTAGTGGGTCCAGGGGGCGACTATGGCTACACCTTC. The chain has TRBV28 and TRBJ1-2; 8 bases agree with TRBD1. V was pared by 6 bases and J by 3 bases, with 12 bases of the junction left unmatched. Per the germline V gene, CDR1 is MDHEN and CDR2 is SYDVKM. The length of the CDR3 is 16 residues.

This clone was observed a few times. The gene calls are TRBV4-3 and TRBJ2-5; 13 bases map to TRBD2. The CDR3 loop spans 17 amino acids. Per germline, CDR1 LGHNA and CDR2 YSLEER. Trimming cost V 1 base and J 5 bases; bases outside gene matches: 7. The CDR3 bases are TGCGCCAGCAGCCAAGGGATCGGGACTAGCGGGATTGAGACCCAGTACTTC. As protein: CASSQGIGTSGIETQYF.

The chain couples TRBV6-6 to TRBJ1-4, with D possibly TRBD1 on 6 matching bases. With 2 bases removed from V and 4 bases from J, the gap between germline ends came to 11 bases. CDR3 length equals 15 residues. Germline values: CDR1 MNHNY, CDR2 SVGAGI (reference sequence). CDR3: CASSYPTGINEKLFF. In nucleotides, the CDR3 is TGTGCCAGCAGTTACCCCACAGGGATTAATGAAAAACTGTTTTTT.

The J gene is TRBJ2-7, the V gene TRBV7-9; D is unresolved. The V end was cut by 5 bases, the J end by 5 bases, with 13 bases between. The CDR3 runs to 13 residues. Per the germline V gene, CDR1 is SEHNR and CDR2 is FQNEAQ (reference sequence). The DNA for the CDR3 is TGTGCCAGCAGCAAGCAAGTTACGGACGAGCAGTACTTC. Translating gives CASSKQVTDEQYF.

This chain links TRBV12-5 with TRBJ2-2; 9 nucleotides align to TRBD2. Germline CDR1 and CDR2: LGHNT and FRNRAP. Unmatched junction bases numbered 12, after V lost 3 bases and J lost 4 bases. This CDR3 is 18 amino acids long. CDR3 bases: TGTGCTAGTGGTTTCCCCACGTTAGCGGGAGTGGGCACCGGGGAGCTGTTTTTT. This sequence encodes CASGFPTLAGVGTGELFF.

CDR3 residues: CASSLGLAGGYGGELFF. The CDR3 DNA reads TGTGCCAGCAGCCTGGGACTAGCGGGAGGGTACGGCGGGGAGCTGTTTTTT. The chain uses TRBV5-5 and TRBJ2-2; 16 bases are shared with TRBD2. V gave up 4 bases and J gave up 7 bases; unmatched junction bases: 7. The CDR3 extends over 17 amino acids. CDR1 and CDR2 from the germline V gene are SGHKS and YYEKEE (reference sequence).

The chain carries TRBV7-3 and TRBJ2-6, with 7 bases aligning to TRBD1. This CDR3 spans 16 amino acids. In germline, CDR1 is SGHTA, CDR2 FQGTGA. V shed 11 bases and J 1 base; nucleotides not matched to a gene: 11. CDR3 in amino acids: CAGARTGFSGANVLTF. The DNA of the CDR3 is TGTGCCGGTGCCAGGACAGGCTTTTCTGGGGCCAACGTCCTGACTTTC.

V and J are TRBV19 and TRBJ2-1; 13 nucleotides line up with TRBD2. Trimming removed 4 bases from V and 7 bases from J; junction bases left unmatched: 7. The CDR3 consists of 16 residues. Looked up from germline, CDR1 is LNHDA and CDR2 is SQIVND (reference sequence). This chain's CDR3 is CASSTRGLAGENEQFF. CDR3 nucleotide sequence: TGTGCCAGTAGTACCCGAGGACTAGCGGGAGAAAATGAGCAGTTCTTC.

This clone was seen just once. V usage is TRBV11-2 and J usage is TRBJ2-1; 9 nucleotides match TRBD2. J lost 5 bases, V lost 6 bases, and 8 bases had no gene match. CDR1 is SGHAT, CDR2 FQNNGV, per germline. The CDR3 sequence is 15 residues long. The CDR3 DNA is TGTGCCAGCAGTAGAGAGACTAGCGGACACAATGAGCAGTTCTTC. This codes for CASSRETSGHNEQFF.

The V and J genes are TRBV7-8 and TRBJ2-2, with 10 bases aligning to TRBD1. The germline CDR1 and CDR2 sequences are SGHVS and FQNEAQ. This CDR3 has 17 amino acids. J gave up 4 bases and V 5 bases, and 10 bases lay outside the gene matches. CDR3 in amino acids: CASSPFRDRGGTGELFF. Here the CDR3 DNA reads TGTGCCAGCAGCCCCTTCCGGGACAGGGGAGGCACCGGGGAGCTGTTTTTT.

The chain recombines TRBV6-1 with TRBJ2-7; possibly TRBD2 for D (5 bases). The CDR3 contains 12 residues. Germline V gene data show CDR1 as MNHNS and CDR2 as SASEGT. The V end was cut by 5 bases, the J end by 6 bases, with 11 bases between. The CDR3 reads CASSHTSSEQYF. CDR3 sequence (DNA): TGTGCCAGCAGTCATACTAGTAGCGAGCAGTACTTC.

The DNA for the CDR3 is TGTGCCAGCAGTTACGGGAGAGAATTCACCTACAATGAGCAGTTCTTC. Its protein is CASSYGREFTYNEQFF. The chain employs TRBV6-5 and TRBJ2-1; D is perhaps TRBD2 (5 bases). Trimming shortened V by 2 bases and J by 2 bases, and 13 bases separated the two germline ends. This CDR3 spans 16 amino acids. The V gene's germline CDR1 is MNHEY and CDR2 SVGAGI.

V gene TRBV6-5 combines with J gene TRBJ2-1; TRBD2 is a possible D gene (5 bases). The V end was cut by 8 bases, the J end by 0 bases, with 8 bases between. Germline CDR1 reads MNHEY; CDR2 reads SVGAGI. The CDR3 runs 13 residues. CDR3 bases: TGTGCCAGCCGAGCGGACTCCTACAATGAGCAGTTCTTC. Protein sequence: CASRADSYNEQFF.

The J gene is TRBJ2-4, the V gene TRBV7-9; D possibly corresponds to TRBD1 (6 bases). Between the trimmed V and J ends, which lost 3 bases and 0 bases, there was a span of 15 bases. Looked up from germline, CDR1 is SEHNR and CDR2 is FQNEAQ (reference sequence). The CDR3 sequence is 17 residues long. The CDR3 coding sequence is TGTGCCAGCAGCTTGCCAACAGGGATGCTAGCCAAAAACATTCAGTACTTC. It translates to CASSLPTGMLAKNIQYF.

V and J are TRBV4-2 and TRBJ1-1, with D tentatively TRBD1 (6 bases). The germline V and J ends were trimmed by 4 bases and 5 bases, with 14 bases remaining between them. The germline CDR1 and CDR2 sequences are LGHNA and YNFKEQ. CDR3 length: 14 residues. In nucleotides, the CDR3 is TGTGCCAGCAGCCCTCATAAGGGGGGGACTGAAGCTTTCTTT. It yields the protein CASSPHKGGTEAFF.

This clone was seen only once. The chain recombines TRBV4-1 with TRBJ2-7; tentatively, D is TRBD1 (7 bases). The CDR3 has 15 residues. Germline lookup yields CDR1 MGHRA and CDR2 YSYEKL. With 1 base removed from V and 5 bases from J, the gap between germline ends came to 15 bases. The CDR3 region is CASSQAPRGANEQYF. CDR3 nucleotide sequence: TGCGCCAGCAGCCAAGCCCCCAGGGGGGCGAACGAGCAGTACTTC.

The genes are TRBV10-3 and TRBJ1-1, with 7 bases lining up with TRBD1. The germline V gene encodes CDR1 ENHRY and CDR2 SYGVKD. CDR3 length: 12 residues. V was pared by 10 bases and J by 5 bases, with 7 bases of the junction left unmatched. The chain's CDR3 is CATHQGGTEAFF. The CDR3 nucleotides read TGTGCCACCCACCAGGGGGGAACTGAAGCTTTCTTT.

The CDR3 loop reads CATSRPRDRSSYNEQFF. The CDR3 nucleotides are TGTGCCACCAGCAGACCTCGGGACAGGTCATCCTACAATGAGCAGTTCTTC. The chain joins TRBV15 to TRBJ2-1; TRBD1 aligns across 8 bases. The junction had 7 bases not matched to a gene; V was cut back by 2 bases and J by 1 base. The CDR3 runs 17 residues. The germline gives CDR1 LNHNV, CDR2 YYDKDF (reference sequence).

The CDR3 loop is CASSPRLAGYNEQFF. The CDR3, as DNA: TGTGCCAGCAGCCCCCGACTAGCGGGGTACAATGAGCAGTTCTTC. The rearrangement uses TRBV7-2 and TRBJ2-1; 11 positions agree with TRBD2. Germline values: CDR1 SGHTA, CDR2 FQGNSA. After removal of 5 bases from V and 4 bases from J, the junction contained 4 bases not matched to a gene. This CDR3 spans 15 amino acids. Complete variable domain (other parts from reference TRBV7-2 and TRBJ2-1): GAGVSQSPSNKVTEKGKDVELRCDPISGHTALYWYRQSLGQGLEFLIYFQGNSAPDKSGLPSDRFSAERTGGSVSTLTIQRTQQEDSAVYLCASSPRLAGYNEQFFGPGTRLTVL.

In the case of this clone: The junction departs from germline at one end; a sequencing error may be responsible. This chain uses TRBV19 with TRBJ1-1; 7 bases are a match to TRBD1. Germline loops: CDR1 LNHDA, CDR2 SQIVND (reference sequence). The CDR3 is 14 residues long. The CDR3 here is CASSRGTAYTEALF. The CDR3 coding sequence is TGTGCCAGTAGTAGGGGGACAGCCTACACTGAAGCTCTCTTT.

This clone came up a few times. CDR3: CSVEGSADTQYF. As DNA, the CDR3 is TGCAGCGTTGAAGGAAGCGCAGATACGCAGTATTTT. V gene TRBV29-1 combines with J gene TRBJ2-3; D unclear. The CDR3 length is 12 residues. Germline V gene sequence: CDR1 SQVTM, CDR2 ANQGSEA. Trimming removed 1 base from V and 4 bases from J, with 6 bases in between.

This clone has only one observation. Here the CDR3 reads CASSPPPGLNQPQHF. The CDR3 DNA is TGTGCCAGCTCACCACCCCCTGGCTTAAATCAGCCCCAGCATTTT. The J gene is TRBJ1-5, the V gene TRBV18, with D unresolved. The CDR3 extends over 15 amino acids. Germline V gene lookup returns CDR1 KGHSH and CDR2 LQKENI. With 0 bases removed from V and 4 bases from J, the gap between germline ends came to 10 bases.

A few counts support this clone. The chain combines TRBV19 with TRBJ2-2; maybe TRBD1 (6 bases). Trimming stripped 5 bases from V and 7 bases from J, with 17 bases between. The CDR3 runs to 15 residues. Germline lookup yields CDR1 LNHDA and CDR2 SQIVND (reference sequence). CDR3 nucleotides: TGTGCCAGTAGTCTACAGGGAACGGTCGGCGGGGAGCTGTTTTTT. Translated, it gives CASSLQGTVGGELFF.

This clone has just one count. The chain carries TRBV5-1 and TRBJ2-3; 10 nucleotides match TRBD2. After removal of 4 bases from V and 4 bases from J, the junction contained 9 bases not matched to a gene. CDR1 is SGHRS, CDR2 YFSETQ, per germline. CDR3 length: 16 amino acids. CDR3: CASSPNLAGVSDTQYF. CDR3 nucleotides: TGCGCCAGCAGCCCAAACCTAGCGGGAGTTTCAGATACGCAGTATTTT.

A few counts support this clone. CDR3 sequence reads: CASSQGQGRMNTEAFF. In DNA form, the CDR3 reads TGCGCCAGCAGCCAAGGACAGGGACGGATGAACACTGAAGCTTTCTTT. The chain combines TRBV4-1 with TRBJ1-1; 7 bases line up with TRBD1. V was pared by 1 base and J by 0 bases, with 5 bases of the junction left unmatched. This CDR3 is 16 amino acids long. CDR1 is MGHRA and CDR2 is YSYEKL in the germline V gene.

Points on this clone: The junction shows a germline mismatch at one end, possibly a read error. The chain uses TRBV18 and TRBJ2-7, with 9 bases identical to TRBD2. From germline, CDR1 is KGHSH and CDR2 LQKENI. The CDR3 contains 17 residues. CDR3 nucleotides: TGTGCCAGCTCCCCACGAGAATATAGCGGGAGCTCCTCCGAGCAGTACTTC. Translation: CASSPREYSGSSSEQYF.

The gene calls are TRBV7-3 and TRBJ2-1, with 10 bases lining up with TRBD1. Trimming removed 0 bases from V and 5 bases from J; junction bases left unmatched: 7. Germline CDR1 is SGHTA and CDR2 is FQGTGA. The CDR3 covers 17 residues. The CDR3 loop reads CASSLTTGGRGNNEQFF. The CDR3 nucleotides are TGTGCCAGCAGCTTAACGACAGGGGGCCGCGGTAACAATGAGCAGTTCTTC. The variable domain in full, completed from reference TRBV7-3 and TRBJ2-1, reads GAGVSQTPSNKVTEKGKYVELRCDPISGHTALYWYRQSLGQGPEFLIYFQGTGAADDSGLPNDRFFAVRPEGSVSTLKIQRTERGDSAVYLCASSLTTGGRGNNEQFFGPGTRLTVL.